The clone carrying this TCR beta chain came up once. It differs at one base from a far larger clone, so likely a read error. It was by two-round multiplex PCR that TCR beta CDR3 was amplified from genomic DNA. First-round PCR amplification was performed with primers specific to each TRBV and TRBJ gene. TCRdb re-derived calls from the multiplex PCR reads in MiXCR, one entry per CDR3 protein. The sample carries approximately 41,000 distinct CDR3 sequences, approximately 24% recorded once. The sample belongs to a study of prognosis after radiotherapy for stage I lung cancer. On the study more broadly: The study enrolled 13 men and 6 women as patients, aged roughly 53 to 85 with a median of almost 75 years. Adenocarcinomas accounted for the tumors of roughly eleven patients, and squamous cell carcinomas for those of roughly seven.

The CDR3 spans 14 residues. Germline values: CDR1 DFQATT, CDR2 SNEGSKA (reference sequence). The specimen comprised PBMCs, sampled before or after stereotactic body radiation therapy (not recorded which). The genes are TRBV20-1 and TRBJ1-1, with D perhaps given as TRBD1 or TRBD2 (5 bases each). The J call may be in error: the DNA end matches TRBJ2-3 better. This sequence was found in a donor at least 50 years old with non-small cell lung cancer. The CDR3 loop reads CSALPGARWTAQYF. The CDR3 bases are TGCAGTGCGCTACCCGGGGCCCGCTGGACTGCGCAGTATTTT.